The 32 T cell receptor beta chains reported below all come from one sample, sequenced in a study of graft-versus-host responses after intestinal transplantation. Some clones are missing from TCRdb's copy, which holds only in-frame ones; the method was immunoSEQ multiplex PCR. The table has 8,000 to 10,000 clones, around 94% seen once. Sequences were derived from PBMCs, sampled 8 days after intestinal transplant. All receptors come from a human patient who received an intestinal transplant, so some T cells may come from the graft donor.

CDR3 nucleotide sequence: TGCGCCAGCAGGGGGGGCTTAGGACTAGCGGGGCTCGAGCAGTACTTC. Protein: CASRGGLGLAGLEQYF. The genes are TRBV10-2 and TRBJ2-7, with 12 bases fitting TRBD2. Germline V gene data show CDR1 as WSHSY and CDR2 as SAAADI. CDR3 size: 16 residues. The trim removed 6 bases at V and 6 bases at J, leaving 12 bases unmatched.

The chain carries TRBV30 and TRBJ2-1; 9 bases are shared with TRBD2. The ends lost 0 bases at V and 6 bases at J; junction bases unmatched: 12. The CDR3 has 17 amino acids. Germline assignment: CDR1 GTSNPN and CDR2 SVGIG (reference sequence). The CDR3 coding sequence is TGTGCCTGGAGTGTGAAAAAAGCGGGAGGTATGGGCAATGAGCAGTTCTTC. Amino acid sequence: CAWSVKKAGGMGNEQFF.

The genes are TRBV9 and TRBJ1-1, with a possible D match to TRBD1 (5 bases). CDR3 length equals 15 residues. CDR1 SGDLS and CDR2 YYNGEE come from the germline V gene. V shed 0 bases and J shed 1 base, with 10 bases lying between them. The CDR3 spells CASSVDGARNTEAFF. CDR3 DNA sequence: TGTGCCAGCAGCGTAGACGGGGCGAGGAACACTGAAGCTTTCTTT.

The chain combines TRBV11-2 with TRBJ2-7, with 9 bases lining up with TRBD1. Losses at the gene ends were 5 bases for V and 9 bases for J; bases not matched to a gene: 8. Germline V gene sequence: CDR1 SGHAT, CDR2 FQNNGV. This CDR3 comprises 13 residues. In DNA form, the CDR3 reads TGTGCCAGCAGCGCGGACAGGGGATCGTGGCAGTACTTC. Translated, it gives CASSADRGSWQYF.

The chain employs TRBV11-2 and TRBJ2-5; 8 bases are shared with TRBD2. V was clipped by 10 bases and J by 5 bases; unmatched bases: 12. Germline values: CDR1 SGHAT, CDR2 FQNNGV. CDR3 length: 14 amino acids. The CDR3 protein is CATHPGLDSETQYF. The CDR3 bases are TGTGCCACCCACCCGGGACTAGATTCGGAGACCCAGTACTTC.

The chain joins TRBV4-1 to TRBJ2-7, with unresolved D. The V gene's germline CDR1 is MGHRA and CDR2 YSYEKL. The V end lost 1 base, the J end lost 0 bases, and 4 bases lay between the germline ends. This CDR3 spans 13 amino acids. CDR3 protein: CASSQGTSYEQYF. The CDR3 DNA reads TGCGCCAGCAGCCAAGGGACCTCCTACGAGCAGTACTTC.

V gene TRBV7-9 combines with J gene TRBJ2-7, with 7 bases that match TRBD1. The germline CDR1 and CDR2 sequences are SEHNR and FQNEAQ (reference sequence). V was clipped by 2 bases and J by 2 bases; unmatched bases: 9. The CDR3 has 16 residues. For the CDR3, the DNA is TGTGCCAGCAGCTTACCCTCCCGGGACAGAGCCTACGAGCAGTACTTC. Its translation is CASSLPSRDRAYEQYF.

In this sample, this clone turned up a few times. The chain is built from TRBV4-1 and TRBJ1-4, with 12 bases matching TRBD1. The germline gives CDR1 MGHRA, CDR2 YSYEKL. The CDR3 spans 15 residues. Trimming took 2 bases from V and 8 from J; bases not matched to a gene: 3. Here the CDR3 reads CASSQPGTGGEKLFF. The CDR3 DNA sequence: TGCGCCAGCAGCCAACCCGGGACAGGGGGCGAAAAACTGTTTTTT.

In this sample, this clone turned up once. V usage is TRBV6-5 and J usage is TRBJ2-7, with 8 bases lining up with TRBD1. CDR3 length equals 14 residues. Germline V gene data show CDR1 as MNHEY and CDR2 as SVGAGI. With 2 bases clipped from V and 3 bases from J, the junction kept 3 bases outside the gene matches. The CDR3 loop is CASSYPGGGYEQYF. The CDR3 DNA sequence: TGTGCCAGCAGTTACCCAGGGGGCGGCTACGAGCAGTACTTC.

The chain combines TRBV6-5 with TRBJ1-1, with D unresolved. V was shortened by 0 bases and J by 5 bases, with 13 bases between the two germline ends. Germline values: CDR1 MNHEY, CDR2 SVGAGI. The CDR3 consists of 15 residues. The CDR3, as DNA: TGTGCCAGCAGTTACTCGGACCCGGGAATAACTGAAGCTTTCTTT. It translates to CASSYSDPGITEAFF.

The chain has TRBV27 and TRBJ2-7, with D tentatively TRBD1 or TRBD2 (5 bases each). This CDR3 is 13 amino acids long. CDR1 and CDR2 from the germline V gene are MNHEY and SMNVEV (reference sequence). V lost 5 bases, J lost 0 bases, and 8 bases lay in between. CDR3 sequence reads: CASSEGPSYEQYF. The CDR3 nucleotides read TGTGCCAGCAGTGAGGGACCCTCCTACGAGCAGTACTTC.

This chain uses TRBV13 with TRBJ2-7; D perhaps matches TRBD2 (6 bases). CDR3 size: 13 residues. CDR1 is PRHDT, CDR2 FYEKMQ, per germline (reference sequence). The V gene lost 3 bases and the J gene lost 3 bases, with 9 bases spanning the gap. The CDR3, as DNA: TGTGCCAGCAGCTTCGGAGGGGACTACGAGCAGTACTTC. This sequence encodes CASSFGGDYEQYF.

The chain uses TRBV6-5 and TRBJ2-5, with 9 bases aligning to TRBD1. The V segment lost 5 bases and the J segment 5 bases; nucleotides outside the gene matches: 6. Per the germline V gene, CDR1 is MNHEY and CDR2 is SVGAGI. The CDR3 is 14 residues long. The DNA for the CDR3 is TGTGCCAGCAGTGGACGGACAGGGGATGAGACCCAGTACTTC. This codes for CASSGRTGDETQYF.

The gene calls are TRBV6-1 and TRBJ2-1, with a tentative D call TRBD2 (6 bases). The length of the CDR3 is 11 residues. Germline-derived CDR1 and CDR2 are MNHNS and SASEGT. Trimming pared 9 bases from V and 10 bases from J, leaving 13 bases between. DNA of the CDR3: TGTGCCAGTGGGGCGGGATCCGAGCAGTTCTTC. Its protein is CASGAGSEQFF.

V gene TRBV7-6 combines with J gene TRBJ2-7, with 7 bases identical to TRBD2. Germline V lookup: CDR1 SGHVS, CDR2 FNYEAQ. The CDR3 covers 14 residues. Trimming took 2 bases from V and 6 from J; bases not matched to a gene: 7. The CDR3 here is CASSLQGGVPEQYF. The DNA for the CDR3 is TGTGCCAGCAGCTTACAGGGAGGGGTTCCCGAGCAGTACTTC. The full variable domain, with the rest looked up from reference TRBV7-6 and TRBJ2-7, is GAGVSQSPRYKVTKRGQDVALRCDPISGHVSLYWYRQALGQGPEFLTYFNYEAQQDKSGLPNDRFSAERPEGSISTLTIQRTEQRDSAMYRCASSLQGGVPEQYFGPGTRLTVT.

The chain uses TRBV11-2 and TRBJ2-3, with D possibly TRBD2 on 6 matching bases. Germline CDR1 reads SGHAT; CDR2 reads FQNNGV. The CDR3 runs to 16 residues. The V and J ends lost 5 bases and 1 base respectively, with 16 bases between them. CDR3 coding DNA: TGTGCCAGCAGCCCGCTCCGGGACTCCCGCACAGATACGCAGTATTTT. Its protein product is CASSPLRDSRTDTQYF.

The rearrangement joins TRBV5-1 to TRBJ1-1; TRBD1 agrees at 9 bases. The CDR3 consists of 14 residues. V lost 5 bases and J lost 1; bases outside the gene matches: 3. Germline V gene sequence: CDR1 SGHRS, CDR2 YFSETQ. The CDR3 DNA sequence: TGCGCCAGCAGTCAGACAGGGGGGAACACTGAAGCTTTCTTT. Its protein product is CASSQTGGNTEAFF.

The V gene is TRBV6-5, the J gene TRBJ1-1, with 10 positions matching TRBD1. Trimming at V came to 4 bases and at J to 3 bases, leaving 8 bases not matched to a gene. Germline lookup yields CDR1 MNHEY and CDR2 SVGAGI. The CDR3 length is 16 residues. This CDR3 reads CASSLRQGATDTEAFF. The CDR3 bases are TGTGCCAGCAGTTTACGACAGGGGGCTACGGACACTGAAGCTTTCTTT.

This clone was picked up a small number of times. Within the sample, other DNA sequences also encode this same CDR3. The J gene is TRBJ1-6, the V gene TRBV4-1; no clear D. The CDR3 spans 14 residues. Germline loops: CDR1 MGHRA, CDR2 YSYEKL. V was shortened by 1 base and J by 10 bases, with 11 bases between the two germline ends. This CDR3 is CASSQAGGGSPLHF. The CDR3 DNA sequence: TGCGCCAGCAGCCAAGCCGGAGGTGGATCACCCCTCCACTTT.

This clone has only one observation. The rearrangement uses TRBV19 and TRBJ1-6; D gene ambiguous. Per germline, CDR1 LNHDA and CDR2 SQIVND (reference sequence). V was pared by 3 bases and J by 0 bases, with 9 bases between. The CDR3 runs to 16 residues. CDR3 sequence (DNA): TGTGCCAGTAGTATGTGGAGAAGCTCCTATAATTCACCCCTCCACTTT. Translated: CASSMWRSSYNSPLHF.

The rearrangement joins TRBV4-1 to TRBJ2-1; D is possibly TRBD2 (6 bases). With 4 bases removed from V and 5 bases from J, the gap between germline ends came to 30 bases. Germline V gene lookup returns CDR1 MGHRA and CDR2 YSYEKL. This CDR3 contains 20 residues. The CDR3 region is CASSPPGLTFTPSGHNEQFF. For the CDR3, the DNA is TGCGCCAGCAGCCCGCCGGGACTCACTTTTACCCCCTCGGGGCACAATGAGCAGTTCTTC.

V and J are TRBV18 and TRBJ2-1; D unresolved. The V end lost 5 bases, the J end lost 8 bases, and 16 bases lay between the germline ends. The CDR3 consists of 14 residues. Germline assignment: CDR1 KGHSH and CDR2 LQKENI. CDR3 residues: CASSSVPTGDEQFF. The DNA of the CDR3 is TGTGCCAGCTCATCAGTTCCGACTGGGGATGAGCAGTTCTTC.

This chain links TRBV7-2 with TRBJ2-1; D may be TRBD1 (6 bases). Trimming left V 10 bases short and J 0 bases short, with 16 bases between. Germline V gene sequence: CDR1 SGHTA, CDR2 FQGNSA. The CDR3 consists of 15 residues. CDR3 residues: CATQVGAISYNEQFF. The CDR3 DNA follows: TGTGCCACCCAGGTGGGGGCAATCTCCTACAATGAGCAGTTCTTC.

The J gene is TRBJ2-7, the V gene TRBV7-6; D possibly corresponds to TRBD2 (5 bases). The germline CDR1 and CDR2 sequences are SGHVS and FNYEAQ. V was trimmed by 5 bases and J by 6 bases, leaving 17 bases between them. The CDR3 length is 14 residues. The CDR3 bases are TGTGCCAGCAGCCCAACCCGTGGGAGCTCCGAGCAGTACTTC. This encodes CASSPTRGSSEQYF.

This chain joins TRBV7-2 and TRBJ2-7, with 7 positions matching TRBD1. Trimming took 0 bases from V and 0 from J; bases not matched to a gene: 5. Germline-derived CDR1 and CDR2 are SGHTA and FQGNSA. The CDR3 spans 16 residues. CDR3 protein: CASSLAFRGFSYEQYF. The DNA of the CDR3 is TGTGCCAGCAGCTTAGCTTTCAGGGGGTTCTCCTACGAGCAGTACTTC.

The chain combines TRBV28 with TRBJ2-5; 7 bases align to TRBD2. The closer fit of TRBJ2-7 to the DNA end suggests the J call may be wrong. This CDR3 region has 14 residues. From germline, CDR1 is MDHEN and CDR2 SYDVKM. The CDR3 DNA follows: TGTGCCAGCAGACCTTGGGGGGGTGGAGACGAGCAGTACTTC. Amino acids: CASRPWGGGDEQYF.

The V gene is TRBV6-5, the J gene TRBJ2-5; tentatively, D is TRBD1 (6 bases). V shed 6 bases and J shed 5 bases, with 16 bases lying between them. Per germline, CDR1 MNHEY and CDR2 SVGAGI. The CDR3 length is 14 residues. The CDR3 DNA is TGTGCCAGCAGCCACCGGGACATCCGGGAGACCCAGTACTTC. Translation: CASSHRDIRETQYF.

Here the CDR3 reads CASSLVSGQGEKLFF. CDR3 DNA sequence: TGTGCCAGCAGCTTAGTTTCCGGGCAGGGTGAAAAACTGTTTTTT. This chain connects TRBV11-2 to TRBJ1-4; tentatively, D is TRBD1 (5 bases). CDR3 length: 15 residues. Trimming left V 1 base short and J 7 bases short, with 13 bases between. Germline CDR1 and CDR2: SGHAT and FQNNGV. Complete variable domain (other parts from reference TRBV11-2 and TRBJ1-4): EAGVAQSPRYKIIEKRQSVAFWCNPISGHATLYWYQQILGQGPKLLIQFQNNGVVDDSQLPKDRFSAERLKGVDSTLKIQPAKLEDSAVYLCASSLVSGQGEKLFFGSGTQLSVL.

The rearrangement links TRBV19 to TRBJ2-1, with 14 bases fitting TRBD2. The germline CDR1 and CDR2 sequences are LNHDA and SQIVND (reference sequence). V shed 5 bases, J shed 7 bases, and the junction held 13 bases outside the gene matches. The CDR3 contains 18 residues. The CDR3 nucleotides read TGTGCCAGTAGTCCCGGACTAGCGGGAGGCTACCCTTCGAATGAGCAGTTCTTC. Translation gives CASSPGLAGGYPSNEQFF. Full variable domain (missing parts from reference TRBV19 and TRBJ2-1): DGGITQSPKYLFRKEGQNVTLSCEQNLNHDAMYWYRQDPGQGLRLIYYSQIVNDFQKGDIAEGYSVSREKKESFPLTVTSAQKNPTAFYLCASSPGLAGGYPSNEQFFGPGTRLTVL.

The V call is TRBV7-9, the J call TRBJ1-4; unclear D gene. Germline CDR1 is SEHNR and CDR2 is FQNEAQ (reference sequence). Trimming removed 1 base at V and 10 bases at J, with 13 bases between. There are 14 residues in the CDR3. The CDR3 DNA is TGTGCCAGCAGCTTAGGCGATCCTGCGAGAAAACTGTTTTTT. It encodes CASSLGDPARKLFF.

This chain uses TRBV7-9 with TRBJ2-1; D remains unclear. From germline, CDR1 is SEHNR and CDR2 FQNEAQ (reference sequence). Trimming removed 3 bases from V and 6 bases from J, with 18 bases in between. The CDR3 length is 16 residues. The CDR3 spells CASSLMTLGKGNEQFF. CDR3 nucleotides: TGTGCCAGCAGCTTGATGACCTTGGGGAAGGGCAATGAGCAGTTCTTC.

This chain connects TRBV19 to TRBJ2-7; D is possibly TRBD1 or TRBD2 (5 bases each). The CDR3 loop spans 15 amino acids. Germline CDR1 reads LNHDA; CDR2 reads SQIVND (reference sequence). V was cut by 1 base and J by 0 bases, with 10 bases left in between. The CDR3: CASSIAAGSSYEQYF. The CDR3, as DNA: TGTGCCAGTAGTATAGCGGCAGGGAGCTCCTACGAGCAGTACTTC.